This T cell receptor (beta chain) was identified during a study of T cell responses to AZD1222 COVID-19 vaccine. Study-level points and caveats: Spike-specific TCR breadth and depth went up after people got two AZD1222 doses. Repertoires were obtained solely post-peak T cell response. It was only a handful of AZD1222 recipients who were seropositive at baseline.

Note on this clone: Its matching antigen is unknown.

Some clones are missing from TCRdb's copy, which holds only in-frame ones; the method was immunoSEQ multiplex PCR. This sample carries some 100,000 clones, about 89% of them seen once, and the ten largest clones take roughly 4.5%. Second-dose recipients at about 4 or about 12 weeks were treated as one pooled group. Trimming removed 5 bases at V and 4 bases at J, with 11 bases between. The CDR3 runs to 14 residues. Germline CDR1 and CDR2: SGHVS and FQNEAQ. Material: peripheral blood, obtained 28 days after the second AZD1222 dose. The receptor's source is an adult who received the AZD1222 COVID-19 vaccine. This rearrangement joins TRBV7-8 to TRBJ2-2; D gene ambiguous. The CDR3 region is CASSHIVSTGELFF. The CDR3 DNA sequence: TGTGCCAGCAGCCACATTGTATCCACCGGGGAGCTGTTTTTT.